The T cell receptor beta chain under discussion was sequenced for a study of molecular identifiers for immune sequencing clone quantification. Overall study findings and caveats: Detection of one spiked Jurkat cell's TCR RNA reportedly worked in 1 million or so naive cells. Over 99% of effector molecules, but under 1% in naive cells, were held by clones with more than 20 RNA copies.

TCRdb independently ran MiXCR on the PCR reads; one entry per CDR3 protein. The sample lists around 54,000 distinct CDR3 sequences; around 25% were seen once. A few counts support this clonotype. Its antigen is not identified. Being one base from a much bigger clone, this may be a read error. Germline lookup yields CDR1 SNHLY and CDR2 FYNNEI. This CDR3 has 14 amino acids. This chain uses TRBV2 with TRBJ1-5; maybe TRBD1 (5 bases). Material: naive CD8+ T cells from blood, with Jurkat cell RNA spiked in. Subset here: FACS-sorted CD8+CD4-CCR7+CD45RA+ naive T cells. The TCR originated in a human donor in good health. Some libraries in this study had Jurkat cell RNA spiked in. As DNA, the CDR3 is TGTGCCAACAGTGATGACAGAGGGATCAGCCCCCAGCATTTT. It encodes CANSDDRGISPQHF. Combining the CDR3 with reference TRBV2 and TRBJ1-5 gives the whole variable domain EPEVTQTPSHQVTQMGQEVILRCVPISNHLYFYWYRQILGQKVEFLVSFYNNEISEKSEIFDDQFSVERPDGSNFTLKIRSTKLEDSAMYFCANSDDRGISPQHFGDGTRLSIL.